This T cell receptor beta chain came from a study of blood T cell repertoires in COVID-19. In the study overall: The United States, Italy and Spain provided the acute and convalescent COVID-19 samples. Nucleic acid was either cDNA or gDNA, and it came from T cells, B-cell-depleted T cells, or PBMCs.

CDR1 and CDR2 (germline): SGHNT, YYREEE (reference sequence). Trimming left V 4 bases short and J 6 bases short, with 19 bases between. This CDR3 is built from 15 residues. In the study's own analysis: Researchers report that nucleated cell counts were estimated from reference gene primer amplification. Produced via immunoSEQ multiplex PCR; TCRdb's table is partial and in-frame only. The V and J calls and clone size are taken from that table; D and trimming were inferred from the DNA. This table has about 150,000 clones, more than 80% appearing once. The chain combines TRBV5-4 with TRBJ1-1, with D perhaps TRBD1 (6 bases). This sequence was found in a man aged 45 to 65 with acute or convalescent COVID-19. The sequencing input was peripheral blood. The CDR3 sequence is CASSTTGLRMAEAFF. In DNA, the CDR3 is TGTGCCAGCAGCACCACAGGGCTCCGGATGGCTGAAGCTTTCTTT.